This T cell receptor (beta chain) derives from a study of CD8 T cells in Susac syndrome. The V end lost 1 base, the J end lost 3 bases, and 13 bases lay between the germline ends. The length of the CDR3 is 15 residues. Germline V lookup: CDR1 SGHVS, CDR2 FNYEAQ. The individuals used as controls were healthy donors who had been matched for both age and sex. TEMRA cells were FACS-enriched, while CD8+ and CD4+ T cells were negatively isolated. A quantity of about 0.5 to 1 ug RNA underwent reverse transcription using random hexamers. Via MiXCR, TCRdb re-called the immunoSEQ multiplex PCR reads, giving one row per CDR3 protein. Of 50,000 to 60,000 distinct CDR3 sequences listed, just over 90% are singletons.

The sequence was obtained from a human donor in good health. Source material: CD8+ T cells from PBMCs. V usage is TRBV7-6 and J usage is TRBJ2-7; maybe TRBD1 (7 bases). The chain's CDR3 is CASSLGSGGFYEQYF. The CDR3 DNA reads as TGTGCCAGCAGCTTAGGGTCAGGGGGGTTCTACGAGCAGTACTTC.